The present T cell receptor (beta chain) was sequenced within a study of CD8+CD57+ T cells in acquired aplastic anemia. The TCR beta profiling, which covered VDJ combination and CDR3 sequence, was carried out using genomic DNA as the template. Each CDR3 protein is one row after TCRdb ran MiXCR on the reads. The sample contains around 170,000 distinct CDR3 sequences, approximately 48% of which appear only once. This clonotype was counted between two and nine times. Those patients picked for sequencing had displayed CD8+CD57+ cell expansion on flow cytometry. The ends were cut back, 5 bases at V and 0 bases at J, with 7 bases in the middle. Germline-derived CDR1 and CDR2 are MNHEY and SMNVEV (reference sequence). The CDR3 has 14 residues.

Sequencing was done on a sample of sorted CD4+, CD8+, or CD8+CD57+ T cells (not recorded which) from PBMCs. This TCR was recovered from a human donor with aplastic anemia. The V gene is TRBV27, the J gene TRBJ1-4; no firm D call. CDR3 DNA sequence: TGTGCCAGCAGTCTACACGCAACTAATGAAAAACTGTTTTTT. It is translated as CASSLHATNEKLFF. The entire variable domain, with the rest obtained from reference TRBV27 and TRBJ1-4, is as follows: EAQVTQNPRYLITVTGKKLTVTCSQNMNHEYMSWYRQDPGLGLRQIYYSMNVEVTDKGDVPEGYKVSRKEKRNFPLILESPSPNQTSLYFCASSLHATNEKLFFGSGTQLSVL.